This paragraph covers one T cell receptor (beta chain) sequence. The antigen remains undetermined. The CDR3 loop spans 15 amino acids. Germline CDR1 is SGHRS and CDR2 is YFSETQ. The V gene lost 2 bases and the J gene lost 0 bases, with 6 bases spanning the gap. Second-dose timings of about 4 or about 12 weeks were pooled. The record originates from a study of T cell responses to AZD1222 COVID-19 vaccine. Study results and limitations: Per reports, nearly half of all spike-specific TCRs target regions that are unmutated in variants.

TCRdb's copy holds only in-frame clones and misses some; the assay was immunoSEQ multiplex PCR. The repertoire consists of 80,000 to 100,000 clones, with roughly 85% occurring once and the leading ten covering 9.5% to 13%. V and J are TRBV5-1 and TRBJ2-6, with D perhaps TRBD1 (5 bases). The receptor's source is an adult who received the AZD1222 COVID-19 vaccine. This sample comprised peripheral blood, obtained 28 days after the second AZD1222 dose. CDR3 nucleotide sequence: TGCGCCAGCAGCTTTCAGGGCTCTGGGGCCAACGTCCTGACTTTC. This sequence encodes CASSFQGSGANVLTF.